One sample yielded the 24 T cell receptor beta chains listed below, sequenced in a study of vaccination and CD4 T cells after COVID-19. At the Johns Hopkins FTIC core, DNA taken from cultured CD4+ T cells was sequenced by way of the Oncomine TCR Beta short-read assay. MiXCR, applied by TCRdb to the PCR reads, yields one record per CDR3 protein. The sample carries under 20,000 distinct CDR3 sequences, about 21% recorded once. No antigens are known for them. The treatment is: roughly 10-day PBMC culture with coronavirus spike peptide pools or control peptides (ViraFEST assay). The sequencing sample was made of cultured CD4+ T cells from blood. The receptors here all came from a human donor with COVID-19.

There are a few counts of this clonotype. The chain recombines TRBV20-1 with TRBJ2-3; a possible D gene is TRBD2 (7 bases). Germline CDR1 reads DFQATT; CDR2 reads SNEGSKA (reference sequence). CDR3 length equals 17 residues. V lost 0 bases and J lost 0, with 16 bases in between. In nucleotides, the CDR3 is TGCAGTGCTAGAGATCCTTGGGGGGGGGCTAGCACAGATACGCAGTATTTT. This encodes CSARDPWGGASTDTQYF.

In this sample, this clonotype turned up a few times. The chain carries TRBV12-3 or TRBV12-4 and TRBJ1-2; unclear D gene. The CDR3 loop spans 13 amino acids. V lost 2 bases to trimming and J lost 7 bases, with 11 bases between them. The CDR3 region is CASSLSGEVGYTF. The DNA of the CDR3 is TGTGCCAGCAGTTTATCCGGGGAAGTTGGCTACACCTTC.

This rearrangement joins TRBV12-3 or TRBV12-4 to TRBJ2-3, with D perhaps assigned TRBD1 or TRBD2 (5 bases each). The CDR3 length is 15 residues. With 3 bases removed from V and 2 bases from J, the gap between germline ends came to 12 bases. CDR3 region: CASSLGDPYTDTQYF. In DNA, the CDR3 is TGTGCCAGCAGTTTGGGGGACCCCTACACAGATACGCAGTATTTT.

V usage is TRBV29-1 and J usage is TRBJ1-5, with a tentative D call TRBD1 (5 bases). The germline V gene has CDR1 SQVTM and CDR2 ANQGSEA. V was cut by 7 bases and J by 6 bases, with 19 bases left in between. CDR3 length: 14 residues. CDR3 region: CSGEVGVRGQPQHF. CDR3 DNA sequence: TGCAGCGGCGAAGTAGGAGTTAGGGGTCAGCCCCAGCATTTT.

CDR3 sequence (DNA): TGCAGTGCTCCTAGGCTCAGGGAAGGCTACACCTTC. Protein product: CSAPRLREGYTF. The chain couples TRBV20-1 to TRBJ1-2; possible D gene TRBD1, 5 bases. Germline V gene lookup returns CDR1 DFQATT and CDR2 SNEGSKA (reference sequence). The CDR3 covers 12 residues. V lost 5 bases to trimming and J lost 8 bases, with 15 bases between them.

Only a few counts were recorded for this clonotype. This chain links TRBV6-5 with TRBJ1-5; 9 bases align to TRBD1. Losses at the gene ends were 4 bases for V and 1 base for J; bases not matched to a gene: 5. The CDR3 extends over 16 amino acids. Germline V gene data show CDR1 as MNHEY and CDR2 as SVGAGI. CDR3 residues: CASSFSGTGSNQPQHF. For the CDR3, the DNA is TGTGCCAGCAGTTTCTCCGGGACAGGGAGCAATCAGCCCCAGCATTTT.

This clonotype was picked up a small number of times. This rearrangement joins TRBV9 to TRBJ2-2, with 7 bases lining up with TRBD2. The junction had 9 bases not matched to a gene; V was cut back by 4 bases and J by 6 bases. This CDR3 is 15 amino acids long. The V gene's germline CDR1 is SGDLS and CDR2 YYNGEE. CDR3 sequence reads: CASSPRTSWAGELFF. CDR3 bases: TGTGCCAGCAGCCCCAGGACTAGTTGGGCCGGGGAGCTGTTTTTT.

The table lists this clonotype with a few counts. The rearrangement uses TRBV5-5 and TRBJ1-5, with 9 bases identical to TRBD1. The V and J ends lost 3 bases and 3 bases, in that order; junction bases with no gene match: 4. The CDR3 totals 15 residues. The germline V gene has CDR1 SGHKS and CDR2 YYEKEE (reference sequence). CDR3 nucleotides: TGTGCCAGCAGCTGGGGGACAGGGACCAATCAGCCCCAGCATTTT. It yields the protein CASSWGTGTNQPQHF.

The chain has TRBV5-1 and TRBJ2-1; D uncertain. V lost 1 base to trimming and J lost 7 bases, with 9 bases between them. This CDR3 has 13 residues. Germline V gives CDR1 SGHRS, CDR2 YFSETQ. This CDR3 is CASSLRQNNEQFF. CDR3 nucleotide sequence: TGCGCCAGCAGCTTGCGACAAAATAATGAGCAGTTCTTC.

This clonotype turned up a few times. V and J are TRBV18 and TRBJ1-1; 7 bases map to TRBD1. V gave up 8 bases and J gave up 3 bases; unmatched junction bases: 6. The CDR3 contains 13 residues. CDR1 and CDR2 from the germline V gene are KGHSH and LQKENI. Here the CDR3 reads CASVQGFDTEAFF. DNA of the CDR3: TGTGCCAGCGTACAGGGGTTTGACACTGAAGCTTTCTTT.

The V call is TRBV7-2, the J call TRBJ2-3; the D is unclear. V was cut by 1 base and J by 0 bases, with 5 bases left in between. Germline V CDR1 and CDR2: SGHTA, FQGNSA. The CDR3 is made up of 14 amino acids. CDR3 in DNA: TGTGCCAGCAGCTTAGTTCAGAGCACAGATACGCAGTATTTT. This encodes CASSLVQSTDTQYF.

This clonotype occurred a few times. V and J are TRBV11-2 and TRBJ1-1, with D unresolved. This CDR3 comprises 13 residues. Germline lookup yields CDR1 SGHAT and CDR2 FQNNGV. Trimming cost V 7 bases and J 1 base, with 10 bases left between them. The CDR3 sequence is CASTDGTNTEAFF. The DNA for the CDR3 is TGTGCCAGCACCGACGGTACGAACACTGAAGCTTTCTTT.

This chain connects TRBV6-1 to TRBJ2-7; TRBD2 matches at 10 bases. Germline assignment: CDR1 MNHNS and CDR2 SASEGT. The J segment lost 3 bases and the V segment lost 6 bases, leaving 2 bases of the junction unmatched. The CDR3 spans 13 residues. Written as DNA, the CDR3 is TGTGCCAGCAGCCGGACTAGCGGCTACGAGCAGTACTTC. Translation gives CASSRTSGYEQYF.

Concerning this clonotype itself: A junction boundary mismatches the germline segment, possibly from a read error. The CDR3 loop is CASNPGGGTGEQFF. The CDR3 region has the DNA TGTGCCAGTAACCCAGGGGGGGGCACCGGGGAGCAGTTTTTT. The chain combines TRBV19 with TRBJ2-2, with D tentatively TRBD1 or TRBD2 (7 bases each). Per the germline V gene, CDR1 is LNHDA and CDR2 is SQIVND (reference sequence). This CDR3 region has 14 residues.

This clonotype was picked up a small number of times. The chain couples TRBV5-1 to TRBJ2-5, with TRBD2 as a possible D gene (7 bases). This CDR3 has 17 amino acids. Germline-derived CDR1 and CDR2 are SGHRS and YFSETQ. Trimming removed 4 bases at V and 1 base at J, with 20 bases between. The CDR3 loop is CASSPGGVGGLQETQYF. The CDR3 nucleotides are TGCGCCAGCAGCCCGGGTGGAGTCGGGGGGCTCCAAGAGACCCAGTACTTC.

The chain couples TRBV30 to TRBJ2-7; D is possibly TRBD2 (6 bases). Germline CDR1 is GTSNPN and CDR2 is SVGIG (reference sequence). Trimming removed 8 bases at V and 3 bases at J, with 14 bases between. This CDR3 has 12 residues. This chain's CDR3 is CAGTGLSYEQYF. In nucleotides, the CDR3 is TGTGCCGGCACGGGACTGAGCTACGAGCAGTACTTC.

This clonotype turned up a few times. V is TRBV10-2 and J is TRBJ2-4, with D unresolved. This CDR3 has 17 residues. Germline CDR1 reads WSHSY; CDR2 reads SAAADI. The ends were cut back, 2 bases at V and 2 bases at J, with 16 bases in the middle. The CDR3 region is CASSEDDSSGTKNIQYF. As DNA, the CDR3 is TGCGCCAGCAGTGAGGACGACTCCTCAGGAACCAAAAACATTCAGTACTTC.

The chain joins TRBV6-1 to TRBJ1-3, with 7 bases identical to TRBD1. Germline-derived CDR1 and CDR2 are MNHNS and SASEGT. The junction had 3 bases not matched to a gene; V was cut back by 6 bases and J by 7 bases. This CDR3 has 12 residues. The CDR3 DNA is TGTGCCAGCAGGACAGGGCCCAACACCATATATTTT. It is translated as CASRTGPNTIYF.

This clonotype was picked up a small number of times. V usage is TRBV7-9 and J usage is TRBJ1-5, with D hard to call. Germline-derived CDR1 and CDR2 are SEHNR and FQNEAQ (reference sequence). Trimming pared 3 bases from V and 3 bases from J, leaving 9 bases between. This CDR3 contains 14 residues. The CDR3 DNA is TGTGCCAGCAGCTTTTCCGGGGACAATCAGCCCCAGCATTTT. It specifies CASSFSGDNQPQHF.

J is TRBJ1-1 and V is TRBV7-2; D remains unclear. Germline CDR1 and CDR2: SGHTA and FQGNSA. V was cut by 5 bases and J by 6 bases, with 13 bases left in between. This CDR3 contains 13 residues. The CDR3 protein is CASSPRIVAEAFF. In nucleotides, the CDR3 is TGTGCCAGCAGCCCCCGAATTGTCGCTGAAGCTTTCTTT. Based on the CDR3 plus reference TRBV7-2 and TRBJ1-1, the full variable domain is GAGVSQSPSNKVTEKGKDVELRCDPISGHTALYWYRQSLGQGLEFLIYFQGNSAPDKSGLPSDRFSAERTGGSVSTLTIQRTQQEDSAVYLCASSPRIVAEAFFGQGTRLTVV.

The J gene is TRBJ2-7, the V gene TRBV11-1, with 9 bases matching TRBD1. Per germline, CDR1 SGHAT and CDR2 FQDESV (reference sequence). This CDR3 contains 15 residues. V dropped 6 bases and J dropped 6; count of bases not matched to a gene: 12. CDR3 bases: TGTGCCAGCAGGGGGCCGGGACAGGGTACAACCGAGCAGTACTTC. Its protein is CASRGPGQGTTEQYF. Based on the CDR3 plus reference TRBV11-1 and TRBJ2-7, the full variable domain is EAEVAQSPRYKITEKSQAVAFWCDPISGHATLYWYRQILGQGPELLVQFQDESVVDDSQLPKDRFSAERLKGVDSTLKIQPAELGDSAMYLCASRGPGQGTTEQYFGPGTRLTVT.

This clonotype was counted a few times. The chain recombines TRBV7-3 with TRBJ2-3, with D hard to call. Germline lookup yields CDR1 SGHTA and CDR2 FQGTGA. The CDR3 is made up of 13 amino acids. V was shortened by 5 bases and J by 6 bases, with 12 bases between the two germline ends. DNA of the CDR3: TGTGCCAGCAGCCAGCACATATCCGATACGCAGTATTTT. This gives the protein CASSQHISDTQYF.

This clonotype was seen only a few times. This chain uses TRBV5-4 with TRBJ1-5; possibly TRBD1 for D (6 bases). With 0 bases removed from V and 5 bases from J, the gap between germline ends came to 6 bases. This CDR3 spans 13 amino acids. Germline V lookup: CDR1 SGHNT, CDR2 YYREEE (reference sequence). CDR3 sequence (DNA): TGTGCCAGCAGCTTGGACAGGGATCAGCCCCAGCATTTT. Translation gives CASSLDRDQPQHF.

V usage is TRBV5-6 and J usage is TRBJ1-1, with D perhaps TRBD1 (5 bases). Germline values: CDR1 SGHDT, CDR2 YYEEEE. This CDR3 is 14 amino acids long. With 0 bases removed from V and 7 bases from J, the gap between germline ends came to 13 bases. The CDR3 spells CASSLGQIAIEAFF. In DNA form, the CDR3 reads TGTGCCAGCAGCTTGGGACAGATAGCTATTGAAGCTTTCTTT.